The present T cell receptor (beta chain) was sequenced within a study of T-cell memory formation after mild COVID-19. Study context: TCR clusters showed largely donor specificity.

Notes on this clonotype: What it binds is unknown.

TCRdb fed the 5' RACE reads into MiXCR, producing one record per CDR3 protein. The table shows 500,000 to 550,000 distinct CDR3 sequences, with about a fifth occurring only once. This CDR3 region has 17 residues. With V trimmed by 4 bases and J by 0 bases, 8 bases remained unmatched. Germline V gene sequence: CDR1 SGHRS, CDR2 YFSETQ. Study-level findings and limits: Clones contracting day 15 to 85 were balanced CD4/CD8; later expanders leaned CD4+. Some SARS-CoV-2-responding clones were already detected in memory before infection.

The sequencing sample was made of PBMCs or a T cell subset sorted from them (not recorded which). The origin of this receptor is an adult woman who had mild COVID-19 (a few samples of this study predate the infection). Cell type and time point are not known. The rearrangement joins TRBV5-1 to TRBJ2-2; 8 bases match TRBD2. CDR3 protein: CASSRPSGPSNTGELFF. For the CDR3, the DNA is TGCGCCAGCAGCCGACCTAGCGGGCCGTCGAACACCGGGGAGCTGTTTTTT.